One sample yielded the 21 T cell receptor beta chains listed below, sequenced in a study of CD8 T cells in Susac syndrome. Random hexamers were used to reverse transcribe an amount of about 0.45 to 1 ug RNA. One entry per CDR3 protein results from TCRdb running MiXCR on the immunoSEQ multiplex PCR reads. The table includes around 170,000 distinct CDR3 sequences, 95% detected once. Sequenced input: CD8+ T cells from PBMCs. The receptors stem from a human donor with Susac syndrome.

This chain uses TRBV11-2 with TRBJ2-1; no reliable D call. Germline CDR1 reads SGHAT; CDR2 reads FQNNGV. The CDR3 extends over 13 amino acids. Trimming cost V 5 bases and J 9 bases, with 14 bases left between them. The CDR3 DNA sequence: TGTGCCAGCAGCCAACAAGGCGGTGGTGAGCAGTTCTTC. Protein: CASSQQGGGEQFF. Using reference TRBV11-2 and TRBJ2-1 for the parts outside the CDR3, the full variable domain is EAGVAQSPRYKIIEKRQSVAFWCNPISGHATLYWYQQILGQGPKLLIQFQNNGVVDDSQLPKDRFSAERLKGVDSTLKIQPAKLEDSAVYLCASSQQGGGEQFFGPGTRLTVL.

The chain couples TRBV27 to TRBJ1-2; tentatively, D is TRBD1 (6 bases). This CDR3 is 13 amino acids long. CDR1 is MNHEY and CDR2 is SMNVEV in the germline V gene (reference sequence). The germline V and J ends were trimmed by 6 bases and 4 bases, with 12 bases remaining between them. The CDR3 region has the DNA TGTGCCAGCAGAGCAGGGGCCGGCTATGGCTACACCTTC. Translated, it gives CASRAGAGYGYTF.

The V call is TRBV29-1, the J call TRBJ2-7, with 11 bases aligning to TRBD2. Germline lookup yields CDR1 SQVTM and CDR2 ANQGSEA. The V gene end was trimmed by 6 bases and the J gene end by 6 bases; junction bases not matched to a gene: 1. The CDR3 is 11 amino acids. The CDR3 sequence: CSVLAGAEQYF. The CDR3 DNA reads as TGCAGCGTACTAGCGGGAGCCGAGCAGTACTTC.

V usage is TRBV2 and J usage is TRBJ2-7; 9 bases align to TRBD1. After removal of 5 bases from V and 5 bases from J, the junction contained 7 bases not matched to a gene. The CDR3 runs to 14 residues. CDR1 and CDR2 (germline): SNHLY, FYNNEI. The CDR3 here is CASSRDREGNEQYF. CDR3 coding DNA: TGTGCCAGCAGTCGGGACAGGGAAGGCAACGAGCAGTACTTC.

The V gene is TRBV9, the J gene TRBJ2-7; D gene uncertain. V lost 0 bases, J lost 2 bases, and 9 bases lay in between. Germline assignment: CDR1 SGDLS and CDR2 YYNGEE. This CDR3 region has 14 residues. The CDR3 here is CASSVGASTYEQYF. CDR3 coding DNA: TGTGCCAGCAGCGTAGGTGCATCCACCTACGAGCAGTACTTC.

The V and J genes are TRBV5-1 and TRBJ2-5; TRBD2 aligns across 8 bases. J gave up 4 bases and V 4 bases, and 9 bases lay outside the gene matches. The CDR3 loop spans 15 amino acids. CDR1 is SGHRS, CDR2 YFSETQ, per germline. This CDR3 reads CASSDPSGRGETQYF. The CDR3 DNA sequence: TGCGCCAGCAGCGATCCTAGCGGGCGAGGAGAGACCCAGTACTTC. Combining the CDR3 with reference TRBV5-1 and TRBJ2-5 gives the whole variable domain KAGVTQTPRYLIKTRGQQVTLSCSPISGHRSVSWYQQTPGQGLQFLFEYFSETQRNKGNFPGRFSGRQFSNSRSEMNVSTLELGDSALYLCASSDPSGRGETQYFGPGTRLLVL.

The V gene is TRBV20-1, the J gene TRBJ1-5, with a weak D call TRBD1 (5 bases). The CDR3 is 14 residues long. Germline loops: CDR1 DFQATT, CDR2 SNEGSKA (reference sequence). Trimming cost V 3 bases and J 2 bases, with 11 bases left between them. The CDR3 here is CSASLGDGNQPQHF. Written as DNA, the CDR3 is TGCAGTGCTAGTTTGGGGGATGGCAATCAGCCCCAGCATTTT.

The gene calls are TRBV29-1 and TRBJ2-5; maybe TRBD1 (6 bases). This CDR3 has 12 amino acids. Trimming took 6 bases from V and 3 from J, leaving 11 bases between them. Germline lookup yields CDR1 SQVTM and CDR2 ANQGSEA. In DNA, the CDR3 is TGCAGCGTCGGGACAAACGAAGAGACCCAGTACTTC. This gives the protein CSVGTNEETQYF.

The chain recombines TRBV9 with TRBJ2-5; no clear D. Per the germline V gene, CDR1 is SGDLS and CDR2 is YYNGEE. This CDR3 region has 14 residues. The germline V and J ends were trimmed by 0 bases and 3 bases, with 9 bases remaining between them. CDR3 region: CASSVESEEETQYF. The CDR3, as DNA: TGTGCCAGCAGCGTAGAGAGTGAGGAAGAGACCCAGTACTTC.

The CDR3 DNA sequence: TGTGCCAGCAGCTCGTGGGTAGCCAAAAACATTCAGTACTTC. Its protein is CASSSWVAKNIQYF. V gene TRBV13 combines with J gene TRBJ2-4; D is unclear. Germline loops: CDR1 PRHDT, CDR2 FYEKMQ (reference sequence). The V gene lost 4 bases and the J gene lost 0 bases, with 7 bases spanning the gap. The CDR3 spans 14 residues.

J is TRBJ2-7 and V is TRBV29-1; D is perhaps TRBD2 (5 bases). Per germline, CDR1 SQVTM and CDR2 ANQGSEA. The CDR3 is 11 residues long. DNA for the CDR3: TGCACCGTAGGACTGGGCCACGAGCAGTACTTC. Its protein is CTVGLGHEQYF.

The chain joins TRBV2 to TRBJ2-4; D perhaps matches TRBD1 (5 bases). Between the trimmed V and J ends, which lost 4 bases and 3 bases, there was a span of 13 bases. Germline CDR1 is SNHLY and CDR2 is FYNNEI. The CDR3 is made up of 15 amino acids. CDR3 loop: CASSGAQDNKNIQYF. CDR3 coding DNA: TGTGCCAGCAGTGGGGCTCAGGACAACAAAAACATTCAGTACTTC.

This chain links TRBV4-2 with TRBJ2-5; 8 bases line up with TRBD2. This CDR3 spans 17 amino acids. J lost 3 bases, V lost 1 base, and 10 bases had no gene match. Germline values: CDR1 LGHNA, CDR2 YNFKEQ. Here the CDR3 reads CASSQVGAGGRKETQYF. The CDR3 DNA reads TGTGCCAGCAGCCAAGTTGGTGCGGGGGGCCGTAAAGAGACCCAGTACTTC.

The rearrangement joins TRBV5-1 to TRBJ2-5; 10 nucleotides agree with TRBD1. This CDR3 is built from 15 residues. After removal of 4 bases from V and 6 bases from J, the junction contained 9 bases not matched to a gene. Germline lookup yields CDR1 SGHRS and CDR2 YFSETQ. CDR3: CASSVGTGDTQTQYF. CDR3 coding DNA: TGCGCCAGCAGCGTAGGGACAGGGGATACGCAGACCCAGTACTTC.

The chain combines TRBV6-1 with TRBJ1-1, with D perhaps TRBD1 (6 bases). The V and J ends lost 7 bases and 1 base respectively, with 16 bases between them. CDR1 is MNHNS and CDR2 is SASEGT in the germline V gene. The CDR3 is made up of 15 amino acids. DNA for the CDR3: TGTGCCAGCACCAAGCAGTGGGGACAGAACACTGAAGCTTTCTTT. Encoded protein: CASTKQWGQNTEAFF.

The chain couples TRBV10-3 to TRBJ1-2; unclear D gene. Trimming cost V 10 bases and J 0 bases, with 18 bases left between them. This CDR3 has 15 amino acids. CDR1 ENHRY and CDR2 SYGVKD come from the germline V gene. Here the CDR3 DNA reads TGTGCCACCCGAGGTGGAGATAGGGCTAACTATGGCTACACCTTC. This translates into CATRGGDRANYGYTF.

This chain connects TRBV5-1 to TRBJ2-7; D is undetermined. Germline CDR1 and CDR2: SGHRS and YFSETQ. Trimming left V 5 bases short and J 3 bases short, with 12 bases between. The CDR3 runs to 13 residues. The DNA of the CDR3 is TGCGCCAGCAGTCAGGACGAAGACTACGAGCAGTACTTC. Protein sequence: CASSQDEDYEQYF.

Only one count was recorded for this clonotype. This rearrangement joins TRBV9 to TRBJ2-3, with D possibly TRBD1 on 5 matching bases. From germline, CDR1 is SGDLS and CDR2 YYNGEE. Trimming pared 0 bases from V and 6 bases from J, leaving 14 bases between. This CDR3 contains 15 residues. Here the CDR3 reads CASSVAAHAGDTQYF. Here the CDR3 DNA reads TGTGCCAGCAGCGTAGCCGCTCACGCAGGGGATACGCAGTATTTT.

The chain uses TRBV9 and TRBJ2-3; D gene uncertain. The CDR3 is made up of 15 amino acids. Germline V gives CDR1 SGDLS, CDR2 YYNGEE. V lost 2 bases and J 2 bases, leaving 12 bases between the germline ends. The CDR3 DNA reads as TGTGCCAGCAGCGTGAGTCCGACCATCACAGATACGCAGTATTTT. Translated, it gives CASSVSPTITDTQYF.

The chain employs TRBV20-1 and TRBJ2-1, with D unclear. The V end lost 3 bases, the J end lost 6 bases, and 9 bases lay between the germline ends. The CDR3 is 12 residues long. From germline, CDR1 is DFQATT and CDR2 SNEGSKA (reference sequence). The CDR3: CSASLSSNEQFF. DNA for the CDR3: TGCAGTGCTAGTCTGTCTAGCAATGAGCAGTTCTTC.

The gene calls are TRBV5-6 and TRBJ1-6, with TRBD1 matching 7 bases. CDR3 length equals 13 residues. Germline CDR1 and CDR2: SGHDT and YYEEEE. V dropped 3 bases and J dropped 7; count of bases not matched to a gene: 1. The CDR3: CASSSGQNSPLHF. For the CDR3, the DNA is TGTGCCAGCAGCTCGGGACAGAATTCACCCCTCCACTTT.